The present TCR beta chain was sequenced within a study of blood T cell repertoires in COVID-19. About the research overall: Donors in the United States, Italy and Spain gave samples during acute or convalescent COVID-19. Nucleic acid was either cDNA or gDNA, and it came from T cells, B-cell-depleted T cells, or PBMCs.

Per the original methods: Cell counts per sample came from amplifying reference gene primers. Sequencing was performed with immunoSEQ multiplex PCR; in TCRdb, only in-frame clones are kept and a portion is missing. The D gene and trimming were derived from the DNA, and the V and J assignments and clone size from that table. The table has over 55,000 clones, 82% seen once. In germline, CDR1 is SQVTM, CDR2 ANQGSEA. The length of the CDR3 is 13 residues. The V gene lost 6 bases and the J gene lost 6 bases, with 15 bases spanning the gap. This rearrangement joins TRBV29-1 to TRBJ1-5; D perhaps matches TRBD1 (6 bases). The sequence was obtained from a woman in her sixties with acute or convalescent COVID-19. The sample comprised peripheral blood. Here the CDR3 reads CSVDTGSGQPQHF. The CDR3 bases are TGCAGCGTGGATACAGGGTCGGGTCAGCCCCAGCATTTT.